The clone carrying this T cell receptor beta chain was counted ten times or more. This entry comes from a study of molecular identifiers for immune sequencing clone quantification. Trimming stripped 0 bases from V and 4 bases from J, with 5 bases between. This CDR3 has 13 amino acids. TCRdb re-analysed the PCR reads in MiXCR, keeping a single row per CDR3 protein. This table holds more than 300,000 distinct CDR3 sequences, around a fifth found once. Source material: naive CD8+ T cells from blood, with Jurkat cell RNA spiked in. The subset here: FACS-sorted CD8+CD4-CCR7+CD45RA+ naive T cells. The V gene is TRBV23-1, the J gene TRBJ2-3; no clear D gene. TRBV23-1 carries the ORF label, with uncertain function. The receptor comes from a human donor in good health. Some libraries in this study had Jurkat cell RNA spiked in. The CDR3: CASSQSSPDTQYF. CDR3 nucleotides: TGCGCCAGCAGTCAATCTTCCCCAGATACGCAGTATTTT.